The clone carrying this TCR beta chain has a handful of counts. Its matching antigen is unknown. V lost 3 bases, J lost 0 bases, and 8 bases lay in between. CDR3 length equals 13 residues. Germline-derived CDR1 and CDR2 are GTSNPN and SVGIG (reference sequence). This sample is drawn from a study of beta chain features in type 1 diabetes. Study-wide results and caveats: Resolution of whether HLA type affects TCRB rearrangement was not achieved here.

Isolated RNA was reverse transcribed in full, so expressed TCRB transcripts were sequenced. TCRdb's copy holds only in-frame clones and misses some; the assay was immunoSEQ multiplex PCR. The table shows hundreds of thousands of clones, with about 29% occurring only once. V is TRBV30 and J is TRBJ1-1; a possible D gene is TRBD1 (5 bases). The clonotype comes from a man younger than 35 in good health. The sample taken for sequencing was naive CD4+ T cells from blood. The CDR3 DNA follows: TGTGCCTGGAGGACAGCCATGAACACTGAAGCTTTCTTT. Residues: CAWRTAMNTEAFF.